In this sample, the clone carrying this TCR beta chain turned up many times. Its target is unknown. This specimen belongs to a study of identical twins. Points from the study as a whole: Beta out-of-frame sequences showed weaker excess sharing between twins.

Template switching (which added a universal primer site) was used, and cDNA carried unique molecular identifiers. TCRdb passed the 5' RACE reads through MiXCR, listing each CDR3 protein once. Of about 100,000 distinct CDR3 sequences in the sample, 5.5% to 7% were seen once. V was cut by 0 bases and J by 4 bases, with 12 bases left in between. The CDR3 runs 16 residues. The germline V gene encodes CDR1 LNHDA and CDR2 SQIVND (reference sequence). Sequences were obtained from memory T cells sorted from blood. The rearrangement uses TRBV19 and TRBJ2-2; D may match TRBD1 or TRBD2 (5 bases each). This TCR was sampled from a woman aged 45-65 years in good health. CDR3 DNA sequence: TGTGCCAGTAGTATAGATCGCCCGGGGCGCACCGGGGAGCTGTTTTTT. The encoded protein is CASSIDRPGRTGELFF.